A single sample gave rise to the 11 T cell receptor beta chains below, sequenced in a study. TCRdb re-derived calls from the RT-PCR reads in MiXCR, one entry per CDR3 protein. Seen here are about 700,000 distinct CDR3 sequences, approximately 15% observed once, and the top ten hold 3.6%. The sample was memory CD4+ T cells from blood. These receptors all come from a female donor in good health, serving as a healthy control.

This clonotype was counted once. An end of the junction does not agree with germline; a read error may underlie this. The genes are TRBV7-9 and TRBJ1-3; D not certain. CDR1 is SEHNR, CDR2 FQNEAQ, per germline (reference sequence). The CDR3 extends over 15 amino acids. Here the CDR3 DNA reads TGTGCCAGAAGCTCTCAAGCTGGCGGGGGAAACACCATATATTTT. The encoded protein is CARSSQAGGGNTIYF.

This rearrangement joins TRBV9 to TRBJ1-4, with a weak D call TRBD1 (6 bases). V lost 4 bases to trimming and J lost 3 bases, with 19 bases between them. CDR1 and CDR2 from the germline V gene are SGDLS and YYNGEE. The CDR3 spans 17 residues. The CDR3 DNA sequence: TGTGCCAGCAGCCCGGGGACAACTACGAGCGCTAATGAAAAACTGTTTTTT. Its protein product is CASSPGTTTSANEKLFF.

The rearrangement links TRBV6-2 or TRBV6-3 to TRBJ2-7; D is unclear. CDR3 size: 12 residues. Germline V lookup: CDR1 MNHEY, CDR2 SVGEGT. V was trimmed by 9 bases and J by 4 bases, leaving 13 bases between them. CDR3 sequence reads: CASREAPYEQYF. DNA for the CDR3: TGTGCCAGTAGAGAGGCCCCGTACGAGCAGTACTTC.

This clonotype was observed many times. The chain uses TRBV12-3 or TRBV12-4 and TRBJ1-1; D ambiguous. This CDR3 region has 14 residues. V was pared by 3 bases and J by 0 bases, with 8 bases between. The CDR3 region is CASSFGPLNTEAFF. In DNA, the CDR3 is TGTGCCAGCAGTTTTGGTCCTTTGAACACTGAAGCTTTCTTT.

A note on this clonotype: It is likely a read error, because the conserved phenylalanine at the end of the CDR3 is missing. The chain uses TRBV6-5 and TRBJ2-1, with D perhaps matching TRBD1 (6 bases). CDR1 is MNHEY and CDR2 is SVGAGI in the germline V gene. Trimming cost V 4 bases and J 10 bases, with 20 bases left between them. The CDR3 length is 15 residues. CDR3 sequence reads: CASSSPSFTGLEQFL. The CDR3 DNA reads as TGTGCCAGCAGTTCGCCTTCTTTCACAGGGTTGGAGCAGTTCTTG.

This clonotype was detected only a few times. CDR3 region: CSARRMMNTEAFF. CDR3 DNA sequence: TGCAGTGCTCGTAGGATGATGAACACTGAAGCTTTCTTT. The rearrangement uses TRBV20-1 and TRBJ1-1, with D unresolved. Trimming stripped 5 bases from V and 0 bases from J, with 10 bases between. Germline V gene data show CDR1 as DFQATT and CDR2 as SNEGSKA (reference sequence). The CDR3 loop spans 13 amino acids.

This clonotype has a handful of counts. The chain has TRBV9 and TRBJ2-5; D is perhaps TRBD2 (6 bases). The CDR3 is made up of 16 amino acids. Deletions cut 0 bases from V and 4 bases from J, with 16 bases between. From germline, CDR1 is SGDLS and CDR2 YYNGEE. DNA for the CDR3: TGTGCCAGCAGCGTAGGCACTAGCCGTTGGCGAGAGACCCAGTACTTC. The encoded protein is CASSVGTSRWRETQYF.

The chain carries TRBV28 and TRBJ2-2; maybe TRBD1 (8 bases). In germline, CDR1 is MDHEN, CDR2 SYDVKM. CDR3 length equals 17 residues. V was clipped by 10 bases and J by 5 bases, with 26 bases between them. CDR3 protein: CATSDPRTGRETGELFF. CDR3 in DNA: TGTGCCACCTCCGACCCAAGGACAGGGAGGGAGACCGGGGAGCTGTTTTTT.

This clonotype was seen repeatedly, ten times or more. CDR3 residues: CATGQGEDTQYF. The CDR3 region has the DNA TGCGCCACAGGACAGGGTGAAGATACGCAGTATTTT. The V and J genes are TRBV5-1 and TRBJ2-3; 8 bases line up with TRBD1. CDR3 length equals 12 residues. The germline CDR1 and CDR2 sequences are SGHRS and YFSETQ. J lost 5 bases, V lost 9 bases, and 5 bases had no gene match. Full variable domain (rest looked up from reference TRBV5-1 and TRBJ2-3): KAGVTQTPRYLIKTRGQQVTLSCSPISGHRSVSWYQQTPGQGLQFLFEYFSETQRNKGNFPGRFSGRQFSNSRSEMNVSTLELGDSALYLCATGQGEDTQYFGPGTRLTVL.

The rearrangement joins TRBV4-3 to TRBJ1-1; no definite D call. The V and J ends lost 3 bases and 2 bases respectively, with 13 bases between them. This CDR3 is 15 amino acids long. CDR1 is LGHNA, CDR2 YSLEER, per germline. The CDR3 protein is CASSHQANTNTEAFF. CDR3 DNA sequence: TGCGCCAGCAGCCACCAAGCAAATACCAACACTGAAGCTTTCTTT.

Written as DNA, the CDR3 is TGCAGCGCCCCATACGGACAGGGCAACTATGGCTACACCTTC. It encodes CSAPYGQGNYGYTF. This chain joins TRBV29-1 and TRBJ1-2, with TRBD1 matching over 8 bases. There are 14 residues in the CDR3. Trimming removed 7 bases from V and 2 bases from J; junction bases left unmatched: 9. Per the germline V gene, CDR1 is SQVTM and CDR2 is ANQGSEA.